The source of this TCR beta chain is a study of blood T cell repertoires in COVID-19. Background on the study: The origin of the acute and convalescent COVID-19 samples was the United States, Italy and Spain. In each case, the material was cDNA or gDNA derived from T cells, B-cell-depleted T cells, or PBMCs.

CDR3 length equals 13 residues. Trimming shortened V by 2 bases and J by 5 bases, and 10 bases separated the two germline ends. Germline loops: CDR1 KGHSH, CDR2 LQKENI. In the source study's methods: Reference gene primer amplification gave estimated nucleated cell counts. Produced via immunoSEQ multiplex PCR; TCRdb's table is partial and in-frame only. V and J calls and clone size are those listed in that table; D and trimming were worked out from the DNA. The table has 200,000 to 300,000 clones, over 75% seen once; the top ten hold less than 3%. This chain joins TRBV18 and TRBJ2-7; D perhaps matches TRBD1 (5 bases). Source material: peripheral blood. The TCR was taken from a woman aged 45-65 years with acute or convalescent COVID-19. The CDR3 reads CASSPEQDHEQYF. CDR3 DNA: TGTGCCAGCTCACCAGAACAGGACCACGAGCAGTACTTC.